The 7 T cell receptor beta chains presented below share a single source sample, sequenced in a study of spatial heterogeneity in lung cancer. This sample's time point: sample taken at primary tumor resection. Whole RNA from tumor, nontumor lung or frozen PBMC was sequenced unsorted. TCRdb recomputed calls from the 5' RACE reads with MiXCR, one row per CDR3 protein. Among about 92,000 distinct CDR3 sequences, approximately 12% were seen once, and the ten largest hold roughly 39%. The source material was PBMCs, sampled at surgery. The receptor set was obtained from a male donor with early-stage non-small cell lung cancer.

The V call is TRBV6-5, the J call TRBJ2-1; TRBD1 matches 11 bases. CDR3 length: 14 amino acids. V lost 6 bases and J lost 2; bases outside the gene matches: 0. Germline CDR1 is MNHEY and CDR2 is SVGAGI. The chain's CDR3 is CASRGQGAYNEQFF. CDR3 DNA: TGTGCCAGCAGGGGACAGGGGGCCTACAATGAGCAGTTCTTC.

The chain couples TRBV28 to TRBJ2-2; TRBD1 is a possible D gene (5 bases). Germline assignment: CDR1 MDHEN and CDR2 SYDVKM. Trimming pared 7 bases from V and 4 bases from J, leaving 10 bases between. CDR3 length equals 13 residues. The DNA of the CDR3 is TGTGCCAGCAAAAACAGGCCCACCGGGGAGCTGTTTTTT. Translating gives CASKNRPTGELFF.

This chain connects TRBV7-2 to TRBJ2-3, with 7 bases aligning to TRBD2. Germline CDR1 reads SGHTA; CDR2 reads FQGNSA. CDR3 size: 15 residues. J lost 1 base, V lost 6 bases, and 7 bases had no gene match. CDR3: CASRTTSWGTDTQYF. The CDR3 region has the DNA TGTGCCAGCAGAACGACTAGCTGGGGCACAGATACGCAGTATTTT.

This clonotype turned up a few times. CDR3 region: CASSLDLQGTEAFF. CDR3 sequence (DNA): TGTGCCAGCAGCTTAGATCTACAGGGGACTGAAGCTTTCTTT. This chain joins TRBV7-9 and TRBJ1-1; 7 bases agree with TRBD1. CDR1 and CDR2 (germline): SEHNR, FQNEAQ (reference sequence). The CDR3 extends over 14 amino acids. J gave up 5 bases and V 1 base, and 4 bases lay outside the gene matches.

This clonotype has only a few counts. This chain connects TRBV7-2 to TRBJ2-7; the match to TRBD1 covers 8 bases. CDR1 is SGHTA and CDR2 is FQGNSA in the germline V gene. This CDR3 is 14 amino acids long. With V trimmed by 3 bases and J by 3 bases, 4 bases remained unmatched. The CDR3 sequence: CASSLGQANYEQYF. The CDR3 bases are TGTGCCAGCAGCTTGGGACAGGCGAACTACGAGCAGTACTTC.

Ten or more counts support this clonotype. The chain joins TRBV29-1 to TRBJ2-1, with 7 positions matching TRBD2. J lost 8 bases, V lost 0 bases, and 10 bases had no gene match. Germline CDR1 and CDR2: SQVTM and ANQGSEA. The CDR3 spans 15 residues. The CDR3 bases are TGCAGCGTTGAAGATCGCGGGAGTAGTTACGATGAGCAGTTCTTC. The encoded protein is CSVEDRGSSYDEQFF.

A few counts support this clonotype. The rearrangement links TRBV7-9 to TRBJ2-7; D is possibly TRBD1 or TRBD2 (6 bases each). CDR1 is SEHNR and CDR2 is FQNEAQ in the germline V gene (reference sequence). V lost 1 base to trimming and J lost 4 bases, with 11 bases between them. This CDR3 is built from 14 residues. The CDR3 region has the DNA TGTGCCAGCAGCTTAGTCCCGGGGGCTTACGAGCAGTACTTC. Amino acid sequence: CASSLVPGAYEQYF.